Included here is one T cell receptor beta chain sequence, with context. This clonotype has just a few counts. The target of this receptor is not known. No per-base quality is available; no much larger clone lies one base away. Its CDR3 holds 15 amino acids, cysteine through phenylalanine. Only the CDR3 DNA is retained, 45 bases long and in frame from the first base. Taken from the germline V gene (reference sequence), the CDR1 and CDR2 loops are MNHEY and SMNVEV. V is clipped by 3 bases and J by 4 bases, and the sequence between their germline boundaries is 13 bases long. The data belong to a study of T-cell reconstitution after alpha-beta-depleted transplantation in children (dated by TCRdb to 2016 to 2017). Background for the entire study: T-cell immune reconstitution after TCRalphabeta/CD19-depleted allogeneic hematopoietic cell transplantation in children was quantitatively tracked in the study by means of TCR repertoire profiling.

Libraries were prepared through PCR. Sequenced using an Illumina HiSeq 2500. Molecular barcoding was employed in the preparation of TCR libraries, with unique molecular identifiers being used to normalize TCRbeta repertoire quantification. TCRdb reprocessed the public reads (quality trimming at Q25 with fastp, clone calling with MiXCR) and kept in-frame beta chains. Entries that share a CDR3 protein sequence are merged under the most common genes and DNA. Counted in this sample were 500,000 or so distinct CDR3 sequences; around a third of them appeared once. Around 2.4% of the sample rests with the top ten.

The TCR was taken from a human donor who donated a stem cell graft to a child with aplastic anemia. Recombination connected TRBV27 to TRBJ2-1, with the D segment identity uncertain. This material consisted of PBMCs from the stem cell graft donor, taken from the stem cell graft. The CDR3 protein sequence reads: CASSLELASYNEQFF. Read as DNA, the sequence is TGTGCCAGCAGTTTGGAGCTGGCCAGTTACAATGAGCAGTTCTTC.